Reported below is one TCR beta chain. The sample holds other DNA sequences that translate to the same CDR3. The CDR3 runs to 13 residues. Per germline, CDR1 MNHNS and CDR2 SASEGT. V was clipped by 2 bases and J by 1 base, with 4 bases between them. Original processing methods: As immunoSEQ supplied junction-only sequences (without quality scores), filtering differed. Profiling relied on immunoSEQ multiplex PCR, and the TCRdb table lists in-frame clones only, not all of them. That table gives V, J and clone size, and the DNA gave D and trimming. The sample holds 2 million to 2.5 million clones; almost 96% are singletons and the top ten take less than 0.15%. The data derive from a study of shared clonotypes between healthy human individuals.

The sequence derives from a man aged 18 to 29 in good health. The genes are TRBV6-1 and TRBJ2-3, with unresolved D. Material: naive CD4+ T cells sorted from blood. The subset: CD45RA+ positively selected. The CDR3 DNA reads as TGTGCCAGCAGTGAAAGGGGCACAGATACGCAGTATTTT. Its protein product is CASSERGTDTQYF.